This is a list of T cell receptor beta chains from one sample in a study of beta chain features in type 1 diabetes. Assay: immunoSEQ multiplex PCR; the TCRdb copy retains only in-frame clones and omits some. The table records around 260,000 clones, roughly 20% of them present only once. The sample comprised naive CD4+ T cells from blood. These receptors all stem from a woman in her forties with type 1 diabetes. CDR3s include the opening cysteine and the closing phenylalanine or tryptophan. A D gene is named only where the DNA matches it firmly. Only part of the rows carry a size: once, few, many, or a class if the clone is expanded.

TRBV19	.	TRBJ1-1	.	CASSRTPNTEAFF	TGTGCCAGTAGCCGGACACCGAACACTGAAGCTTTCTTT
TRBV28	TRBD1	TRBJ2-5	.	CASSGTEHQETQYF	TGTGCCAGCAGTGGGACAGAACACCAAGAGACCCAGTACTTC
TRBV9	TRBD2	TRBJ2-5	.	CASTRLADLQETQYF	TGTGCCAGCACCAGACTAGCGGATTTGCAAGAGACCCAGTACTTC
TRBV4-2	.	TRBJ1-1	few	CASSQAGDTEAFF	TGTGCCAGCAGCCAAGCAGGGGACACTGAAGCTTTCTTT
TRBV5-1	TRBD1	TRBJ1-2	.	CASSERQGLGYGYTF	TGCGCCAGCAGCGAGAGACAGGGTTTGGGCTATGGCTACACCTTC
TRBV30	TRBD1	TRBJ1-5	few	CAYRDRGRSNQPQHF	TGTGCCTACCGGGACAGGGGAAGGAGCAATCAGCCCCAGCATTTT
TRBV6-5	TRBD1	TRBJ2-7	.	CASSSGQGAYEQYF	TGTGCCAGCAGTTCGGGACAGGGGGCCTACGAGCAGTACTTC
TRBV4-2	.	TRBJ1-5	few	CASSQEQAIYSNQPQHF	TGTGCCAGCAGCCAAGAACAGGCCATTTATAGCAATCAGCCCCAGCATTTT
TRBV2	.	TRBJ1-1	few	CASRERPNTEAFF	TGTGCCAGCAGGGAGAGGCCGAACACTGAAGCTTTCTTT
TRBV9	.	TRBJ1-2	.	CASRSQVNYGYTF	TGTGCCAGCAGGTCACAGGTGAACTATGGCTACACCTTC
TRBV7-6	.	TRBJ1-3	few	CASSLASRGPSSGNTIYF	TGTGCCAGCAGCTTAGCGTCTCGAGGGCCTAGCTCTGGAAACACCATATATTTT
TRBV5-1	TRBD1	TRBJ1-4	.	CASSLDRGYEKLFF	TGCGCCAGCAGCCTAGACAGGGGGTATGAAAAACTGTTTTTT
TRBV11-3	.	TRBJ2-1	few	CASSVTGTPTYNEQFF	TGTGCCAGCAGCGTTACCGGGACACCTACCTACAATGAGCAGTTCTTC
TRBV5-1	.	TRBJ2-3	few	CASSSGEGGGTDTQYF	TGCGCCAGCAGCTCCGGGGAGGGAGGGGGAACAGATACGCAGTATTTT
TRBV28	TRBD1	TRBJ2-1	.	CASSRTGLSYNEQFF	TGTGCCAGCAGTCGGACAGGCCTATCCTACAATGAGCAGTTCTTC
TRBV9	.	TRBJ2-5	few	CASSVAEGVPPTQYF	TGTGCCAGCAGCGTAGCTGAGGGGGTACCCCCGACCCAGTACTTC
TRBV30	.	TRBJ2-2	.	CAWSVTRTGELFF	TGTGCCTGGAGTGTGACTCGGACCGGGGAGCTGTTTTTT
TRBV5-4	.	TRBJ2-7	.	CASSRSGGSYEQYF	TGTGCCAGCAGCCGTAGTGGAGGATCCTACGAGCAGTACTTC
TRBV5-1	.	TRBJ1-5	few	CASSLESGNQPQHF	TGCGCCAGCAGCTTGGAGTCGGGGAATCAGCCCCAGCATTTT
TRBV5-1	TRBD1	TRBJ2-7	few	CASSPLLSDRRPSYEQYF	TGCGCCAGCAGCCCCTTACTTTCGGACAGGCGACCTTCCTACGAGCAGTACTTC
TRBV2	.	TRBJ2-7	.	CASSSQGMDYEQYF	TGTGCCAGCAGTTCACAGGGAATGGACTACGAGCAGTACTTC
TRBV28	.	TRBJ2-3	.	CASSSPQGPDTQYF	TGTGCCAGCAGTTCACCACAGGGCCCAGATACGCAGTATTTT
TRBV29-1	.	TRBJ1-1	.	CSGTQQDYTEAFF	TGCAGCGGAACGCAACAGGATTACACTGAAGCTTTCTTT
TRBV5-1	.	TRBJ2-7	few	CASSLAGPEYMEF	TGCGCCAGCAGCTTGGCAGGGCCGGAGTACATGGAGTTC
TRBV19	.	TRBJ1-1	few	CASSLRRDGGMNTEAFF	TGTGCCAGTAGTCTAAGGAGGGACGGCGGAATGAACACTGAAGCTTTCTTT
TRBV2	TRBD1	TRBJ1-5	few	CASSESGQGGGQPQHF	TGTGCCAGCAGTGAATCGGGACAGGGGGGAGGTCAGCCCCAGCATTTT
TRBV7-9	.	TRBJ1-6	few	CASSLGDRDSPLHF	TGTGCCAGCAGCTTAGGAGACAGAGATTCACCCCTCCACTTT
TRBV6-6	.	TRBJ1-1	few	CASSRSAGTEAFF	TGTGCCAGCAGTCGGTCGGCCGGGACTGAAGCTTTCTTT
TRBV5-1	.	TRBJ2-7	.	CASSLARSYEQYF	TGCGCCAGCAGCTTGGCCCGCAGCTACGAGCAGTACTTC
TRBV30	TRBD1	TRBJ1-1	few	CAWSVQGTNTEAFF	TGTGCCTGGAGTGTACAGGGGACTAACACTGAAGCTTTCTTT
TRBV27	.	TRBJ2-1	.	CASSSLVGTNEQFF	TGTGCCAGCAGTTCCCTGGTAGGGACTAATGAGCAGTTCTTC
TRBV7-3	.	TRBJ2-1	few	CASSLTGLGGNEQFF	TGTGCCAGCAGCTTAACGGGGCTAGGCGGCAATGAGCAGTTCTTC
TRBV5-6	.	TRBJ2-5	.	CASSRRAIRQETQYF	TGTGCCAGCAGCCGCAGGGCTATACGACAAGAGACCCAGTACTTC
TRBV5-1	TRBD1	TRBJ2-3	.	CASSSGTGGTDTQYF	TGCGCCAGCAGCTCCGGGACAGGGGGCACAGATACGCAGTATTTT
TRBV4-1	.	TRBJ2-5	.	CASSQDTSGALYQETQYF	TGCGCCAGCAGCCAAGACACCTCAGGGGCCCTTTACCAAGAGACCCAGTACTTC
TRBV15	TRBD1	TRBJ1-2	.	CATSSPGQQWGYTF	TGTGCCACCAGTTCACCGGGACAGCAGTGGGGCTACACCTTC
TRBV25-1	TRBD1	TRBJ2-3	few	CASRTGQGADTQYF	TGTGCCAGCAGAACCGGACAGGGGGCAGATACGCAGTATTTT
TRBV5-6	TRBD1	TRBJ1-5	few	CASSWGTGASNQPQHF	TGTGCCAGCAGCTGGGGGACAGGGGCGAGCAATCAGCCCCAGCATTTT
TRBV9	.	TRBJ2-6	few	CASSVQIPGANVLTF	TGTGCCAGCAGCGTACAGATCCCTGGGGCCAACGTCCTGACTTTC
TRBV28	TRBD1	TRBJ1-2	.	CASSLYSRGHGYTF	TGTGCCAGCAGTTTGTACTCCAGGGGGCATGGCTACACCTTC
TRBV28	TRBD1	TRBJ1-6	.	CASSAHDRDDSPLHF	TGTGCCAGCAGTGCCCATGACAGGGACGACTCACCCCTCCACTTT
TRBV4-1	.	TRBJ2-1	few	CASSQVPAGQFF	TGCGCCAGCAGCCAAGTTCCAGCGGGGCAGTTCTTC
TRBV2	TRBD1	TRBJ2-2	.	CASSELGQANTGELFF	TGTGCCAGCAGTGAATTGGGACAGGCGAACACCGGGGAGCTGTTTTTT
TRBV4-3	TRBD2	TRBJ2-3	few	CASSQDLASGGDTQYF	TGCGCCAGCAGCCAAGATCTGGCTAGCGGGGGGGATACGCAGTATTTT